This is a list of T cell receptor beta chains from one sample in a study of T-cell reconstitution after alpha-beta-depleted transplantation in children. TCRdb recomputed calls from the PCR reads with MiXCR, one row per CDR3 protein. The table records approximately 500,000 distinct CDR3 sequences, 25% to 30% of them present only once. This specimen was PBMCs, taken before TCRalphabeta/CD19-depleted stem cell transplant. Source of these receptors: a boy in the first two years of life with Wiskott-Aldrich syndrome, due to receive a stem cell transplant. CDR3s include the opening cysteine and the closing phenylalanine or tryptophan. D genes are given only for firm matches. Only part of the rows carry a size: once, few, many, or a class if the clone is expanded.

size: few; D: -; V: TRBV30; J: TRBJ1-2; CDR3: CAWSVRGTYGYTF; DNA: TGTGCCTGGAGTGTAAGGGGAACCTATGGCTACACCTTC
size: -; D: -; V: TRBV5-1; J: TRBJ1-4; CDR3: CASSLSGLINEKLFF; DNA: TGCGCCAGCAGCCTCTCGGGACTGATCAATGAAAAACTGTTTTTT
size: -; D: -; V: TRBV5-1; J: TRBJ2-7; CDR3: CASSSNPSFQGNYEQYF; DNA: TGCGCCAGCAGCTCCAACCCCTCTTTTCAGGGGAACTACGAGCAGTACTTC
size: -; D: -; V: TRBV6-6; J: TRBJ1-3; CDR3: CASSYSNRRTIYF; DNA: TGTGCCAGCAGTTACTCGAACAGGCGCACCATATATTTT
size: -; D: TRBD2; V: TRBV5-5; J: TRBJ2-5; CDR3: CASSLTLAVQETQYF; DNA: TGTGCCAGCAGCTTGACACTAGCGGTCCAAGAGACCCAGTACTTC
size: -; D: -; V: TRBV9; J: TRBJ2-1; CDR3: CASSVAGEVSYNEQFF; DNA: TGTGCCAGCAGCGTAGCCGGGGAGGTATCCTACAATGAGCAGTTCTTC
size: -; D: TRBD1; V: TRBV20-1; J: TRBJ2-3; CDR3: CSARLPGQATDTQYF; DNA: TGCAGTGCTAGGTTGCCGGGACAGGCCACAGATACGCAGTATTTT
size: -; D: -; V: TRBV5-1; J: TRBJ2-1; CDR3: CASSLGIESEQFF; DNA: TGCGCCAGCAGCCTCGGGATTGAAAGTGAGCAGTTCTTC
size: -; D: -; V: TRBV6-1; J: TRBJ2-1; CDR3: CASSEVVLVVDEQFF; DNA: TGTGCCAGCAGTGAAGTCGTCCTAGTCGTCGATGAGCAGTTCTTC
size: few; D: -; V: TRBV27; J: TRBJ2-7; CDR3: CASSSRRRYEQYF; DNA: TGTGCCAGCAGTTCCCGGCGGAGATACGAGCAGTACTTC